This T cell receptor (beta chain) was sequenced in a study of naive and memory T cell subsets. Study results and caveats: Possibly reflecting memory cells re-expressing CD45RA, a few larger clonotypes occurred in naive repertoires, especially CD8. Over 85% of naive TCR sequences appeared only once, unlike memory subsets.

CMV status came from CD4+ T cell IFNgamma after overnight CMV lysate stimulation of fresh PBMCs. Looked up from germline, CDR1 is LGHNA and CDR2 is YSLEER. Trimming took off 4 bases at V and 8 bases at J, with 20 bases between the two ends. The CDR3 has 15 residues. The beta constant-region primer was an equimolar mix of two oligonucleotides covering TRBC1 and TRBC2. Ligated cDNA was amplified by four rounds of PCR with nested alpha and beta constant-region primers and SP2. Ligation attached a single-stranded oligonucleotide with a 12-nucleotide UMI and the SP2 primer to the cDNA 3' end. One entry per CDR3 protein results from TCRdb running MiXCR on the UMI-ligation and nested PCR reads. The sample lists 99,000 or so distinct CDR3 sequences; 13% to 15% were seen once. A word on this clonotype: The antigen remains undetermined.

This rearrangement joins TRBV4-3 to TRBJ1-2; perhaps TRBD1 as D (6 bases). Sample: naive CD8+ T cells from blood. This sequence originates from a human donor in good health. In nucleotides, the CDR3 is TGCGCCAGCAGCCCCAAACGGGGACACTCCCTCGGCTACACCTTC. As protein: CASSPKRGHSLGYTF.